This T cell receptor beta chain emerged from a study of cytomegalovirus exposure and HLA in healthy donors. Whole-study findings and limits: CMV serostatus was the only immune exposure information that was available. 164 TCR beta chains were listed as cytomegalovirus-associated. Association of a missense DCLRE1C variant with TCR beta V- and J-gene trimming was reported in a later analysis. Follow-up analysis found HLA locus-dependent TCR association rates, highest for DRB1 and lowest for HLA-C.

Comment on this clone: Its antigen remains unknown. The junction differs from germline at one of its ends, possibly a read error.

Primers for the PCR totalled 60 Vbeta and 13 Jbeta. Using immunoSEQ multiplex PCR, the repertoire was profiled, and TCRdb retains in-frame clones only, with some absent. Found here are approximately 200,000 clones, roughly 80% of them singletons; the top ten hold roughly 1.6%. Per germline, CDR1 SEHNR and CDR2 FQNEAQ (reference sequence). The CDR3 is made up of 13 amino acids. This receptor was obtained from a woman younger than 30 in good health and CMV-seronegative. The chain employs TRBV7-9 and TRBJ1-4, with D unclear. The sequencing input was PBMCs. Written as DNA, the CDR3 is TGTTCCAGCAGCTCCCCGGTTCCCGGGAAACTGTTTTTT. Translating it yields CSSSSPVPGKLFF.